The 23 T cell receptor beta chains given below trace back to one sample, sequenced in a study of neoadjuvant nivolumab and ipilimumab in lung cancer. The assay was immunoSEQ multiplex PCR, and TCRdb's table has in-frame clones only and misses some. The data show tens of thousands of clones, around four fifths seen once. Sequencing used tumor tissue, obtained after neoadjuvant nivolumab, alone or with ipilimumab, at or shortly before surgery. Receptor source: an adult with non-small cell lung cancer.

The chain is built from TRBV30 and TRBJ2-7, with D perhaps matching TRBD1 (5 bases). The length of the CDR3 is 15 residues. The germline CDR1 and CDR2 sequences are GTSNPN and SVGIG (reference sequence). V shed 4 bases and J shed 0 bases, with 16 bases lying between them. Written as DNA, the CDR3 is TGTGCCTGGAACCCCCCGTCAGGGTTCTCCTACGAGCAGTACTTC. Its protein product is CAWNPPSGFSYEQYF.

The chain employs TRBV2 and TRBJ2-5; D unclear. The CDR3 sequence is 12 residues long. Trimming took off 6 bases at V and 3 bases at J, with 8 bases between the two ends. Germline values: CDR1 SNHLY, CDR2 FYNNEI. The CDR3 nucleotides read TGTGCCAGCAGGTACGGAGAAGAGACCCAGTACTTC. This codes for CASRYGEETQYF.

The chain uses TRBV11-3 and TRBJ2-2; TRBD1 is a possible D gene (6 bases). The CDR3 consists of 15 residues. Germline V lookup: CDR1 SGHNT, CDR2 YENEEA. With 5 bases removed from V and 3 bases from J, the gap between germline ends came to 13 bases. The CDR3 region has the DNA TGTGCCAGCAGCGCACAGGGTTTGGACACCGGGGAGCTGTTTTTT. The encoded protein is CASSAQGLDTGELFF. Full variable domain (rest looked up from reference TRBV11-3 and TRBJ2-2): EAGVVQSPRYKIIEKKQPVAFWCNPISGHNTLYWYLQNLGQGPELLIRYENEEAVDDSQLPKDRFSAERLKGVDSTLKIQPAELGDSAVYLCASSAQGLDTGELFFGEGSRLTVL.

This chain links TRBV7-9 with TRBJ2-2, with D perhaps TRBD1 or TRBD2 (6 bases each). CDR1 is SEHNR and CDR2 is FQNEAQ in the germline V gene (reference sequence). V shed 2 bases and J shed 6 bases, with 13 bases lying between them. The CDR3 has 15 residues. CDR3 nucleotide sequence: TGTGCCAGCAGCTTACCCAAGGGGGAGGCCGGGGAGCTGTTTTTT. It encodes CASSLPKGEAGELFF.

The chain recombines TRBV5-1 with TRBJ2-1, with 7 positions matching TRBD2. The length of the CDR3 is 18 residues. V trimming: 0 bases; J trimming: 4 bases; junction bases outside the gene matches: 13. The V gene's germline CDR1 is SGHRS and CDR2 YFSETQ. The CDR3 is CASSLAIGRDYGYNEQFF. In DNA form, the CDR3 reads TGCGCCAGCAGCTTGGCCATCGGTCGGGACTACGGATACAATGAGCAGTTCTTC.

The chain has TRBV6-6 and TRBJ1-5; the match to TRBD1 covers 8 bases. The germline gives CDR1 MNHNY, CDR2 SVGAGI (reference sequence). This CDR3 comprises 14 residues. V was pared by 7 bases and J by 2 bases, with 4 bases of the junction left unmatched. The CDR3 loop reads CASTDRGGNQPQHF. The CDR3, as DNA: TGTGCCAGCACCGACAGGGGTGGCAATCAGCCCCAGCATTTT.

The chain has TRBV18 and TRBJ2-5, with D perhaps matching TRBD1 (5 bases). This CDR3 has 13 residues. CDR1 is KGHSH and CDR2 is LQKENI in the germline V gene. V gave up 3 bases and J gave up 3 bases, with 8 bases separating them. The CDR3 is CASSPIREETQYF. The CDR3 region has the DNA TGTGCCAGCTCACCCATCAGGGAAGAGACCCAGTACTTC.

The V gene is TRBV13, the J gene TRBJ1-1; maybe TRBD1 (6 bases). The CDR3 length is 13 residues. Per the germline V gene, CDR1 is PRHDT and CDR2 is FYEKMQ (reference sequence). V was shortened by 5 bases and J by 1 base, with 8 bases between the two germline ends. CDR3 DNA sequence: TGTGCCAGCAGCCAGACAGGGAACACTGAAGCTTTCTTT. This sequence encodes CASSQTGNTEAFF.

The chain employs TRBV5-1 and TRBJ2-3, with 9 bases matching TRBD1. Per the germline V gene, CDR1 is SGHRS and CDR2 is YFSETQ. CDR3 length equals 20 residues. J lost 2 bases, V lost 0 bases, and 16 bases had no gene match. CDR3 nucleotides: TGCGCCAGCAGCTTGGTCACAGGGGGCGATCAAGTTGGGACCACAGATACGCAGTATTTT. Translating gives CASSLVTGGDQVGTTDTQYF.

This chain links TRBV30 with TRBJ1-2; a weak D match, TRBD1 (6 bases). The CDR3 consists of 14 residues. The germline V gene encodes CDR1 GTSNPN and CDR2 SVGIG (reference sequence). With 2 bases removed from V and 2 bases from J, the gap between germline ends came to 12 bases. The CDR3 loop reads CAWSPGEGNYGYTF. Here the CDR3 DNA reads TGTGCCTGGAGTCCAGGGGAGGGGAACTATGGCTACACCTTC.

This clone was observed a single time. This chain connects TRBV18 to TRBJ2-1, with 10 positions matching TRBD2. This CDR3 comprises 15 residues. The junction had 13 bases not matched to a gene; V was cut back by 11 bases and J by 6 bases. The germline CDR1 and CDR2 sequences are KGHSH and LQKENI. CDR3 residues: CAGAPSGSLVNEQFF. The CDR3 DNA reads TGTGCCGGGGCCCCTAGCGGGAGCCTTGTCAATGAGCAGTTCTTC.

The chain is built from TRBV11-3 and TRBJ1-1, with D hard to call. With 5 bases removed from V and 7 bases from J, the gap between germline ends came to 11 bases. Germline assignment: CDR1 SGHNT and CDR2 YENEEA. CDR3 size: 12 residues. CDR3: CASSLAPGEAFF. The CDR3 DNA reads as TGTGCCAGCAGCCTAGCCCCCGGTGAAGCTTTCTTT.

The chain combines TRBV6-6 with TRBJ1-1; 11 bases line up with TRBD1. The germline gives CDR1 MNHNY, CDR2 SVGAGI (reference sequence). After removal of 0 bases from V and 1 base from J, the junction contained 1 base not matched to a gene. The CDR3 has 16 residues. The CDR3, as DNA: TGTGCCAGCAGTTACTCTGGGACAGGGGGGAACACTGAAGCTTTCTTT. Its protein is CASSYSGTGGNTEAFF.

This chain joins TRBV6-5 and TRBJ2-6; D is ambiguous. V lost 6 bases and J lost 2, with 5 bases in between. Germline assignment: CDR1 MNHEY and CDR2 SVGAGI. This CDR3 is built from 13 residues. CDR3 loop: CASSTTGANVLTF. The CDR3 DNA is TGTGCCAGCAGCACCACTGGGGCCAACGTCCTGACTTTC.

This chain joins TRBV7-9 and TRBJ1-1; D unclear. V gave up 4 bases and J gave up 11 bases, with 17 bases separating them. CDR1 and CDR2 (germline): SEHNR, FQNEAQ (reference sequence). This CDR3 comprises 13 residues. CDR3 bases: TGTGCCAGCAGCTCCGGCATGTCCGGGGATGCTTTCTTT. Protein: CASSSGMSGDAFF. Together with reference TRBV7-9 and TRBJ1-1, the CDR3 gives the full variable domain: DTGVSQNPRHKITKRGQNVTFRCDPISEHNRLYWYRQTLGQGPEFLTYFQNEAQLEKSRLLSDRFSAERPKGSFSTLEIQRTEQGDSAMYLCASSSGMSGDAFFGQGTRLTVV.

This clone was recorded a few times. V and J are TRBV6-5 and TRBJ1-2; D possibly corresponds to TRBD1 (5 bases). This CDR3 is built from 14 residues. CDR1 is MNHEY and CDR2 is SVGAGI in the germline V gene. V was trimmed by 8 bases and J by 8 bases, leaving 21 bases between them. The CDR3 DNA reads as TGTGCCAGCTGGGGCACCGGGGCCTACAAAGGCTACACCTTC. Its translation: CASWGTGAYKGYTF.

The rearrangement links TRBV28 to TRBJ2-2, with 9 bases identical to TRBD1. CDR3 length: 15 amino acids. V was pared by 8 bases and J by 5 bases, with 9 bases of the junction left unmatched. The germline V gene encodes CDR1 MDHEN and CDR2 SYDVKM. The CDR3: CASLSDRGITGELFF. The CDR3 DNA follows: TGTGCCAGCTTATCCGACAGGGGGATAACCGGGGAGCTGTTTTTT.

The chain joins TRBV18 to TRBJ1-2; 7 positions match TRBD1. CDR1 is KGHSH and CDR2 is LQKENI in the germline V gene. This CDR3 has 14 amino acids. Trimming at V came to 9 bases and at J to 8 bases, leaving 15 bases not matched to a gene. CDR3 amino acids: CASSDGTVIPGYTF. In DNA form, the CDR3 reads TGTGCCAGTTCAGACGGGACAGTTATCCCCGGCTACACCTTC.

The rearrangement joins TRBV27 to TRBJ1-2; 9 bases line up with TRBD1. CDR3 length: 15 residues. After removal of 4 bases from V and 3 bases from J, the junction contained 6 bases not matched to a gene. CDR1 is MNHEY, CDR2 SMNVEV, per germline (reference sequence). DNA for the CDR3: TGTGCCAGCAGTTCGGCGGGGGACAGGGACTATGGCTACACCTTC. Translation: CASSSAGDRDYGYTF.

The CDR3 nucleotides are TGCGCCAGCAGCTTGGTGGGTCTCAACCCAAACACTGAAGCTTTCTTT. Translation gives CASSLVGLNPNTEAFF. V gene TRBV5-1 combines with J gene TRBJ1-1; D is uncertain. The length of the CDR3 is 16 residues. Looked up from germline, CDR1 is SGHRS and CDR2 is YFSETQ. Trimming removed 0 bases at V and 2 bases at J, with 14 bases between.

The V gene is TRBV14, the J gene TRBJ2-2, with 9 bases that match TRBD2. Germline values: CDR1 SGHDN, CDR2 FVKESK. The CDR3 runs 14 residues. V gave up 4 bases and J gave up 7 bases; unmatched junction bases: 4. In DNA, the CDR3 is TGTGCCAGCAGCCCGCGGGAGGGTGGCGGGGAGCTGTTTTTT. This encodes CASSPREGGGELFF.

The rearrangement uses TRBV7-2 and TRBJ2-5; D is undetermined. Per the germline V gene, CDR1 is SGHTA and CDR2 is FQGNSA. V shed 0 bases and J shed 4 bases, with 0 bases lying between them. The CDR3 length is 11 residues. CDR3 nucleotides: TGTGCCAGCAGCTTAGCAGAGACCCAGTACTTC. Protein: CASSLAETQYF.

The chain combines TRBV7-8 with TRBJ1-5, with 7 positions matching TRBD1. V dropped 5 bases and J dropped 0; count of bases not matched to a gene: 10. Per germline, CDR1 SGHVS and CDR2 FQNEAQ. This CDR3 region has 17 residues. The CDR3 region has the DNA TGTGCCAGCAGCCTGGGACAGACTCTTTATAGCAATCAGCCCCAGCATTTT. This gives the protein CASSLGQTLYSNQPQHF.